This paragraph reports one T cell receptor (beta chain). Clones were sequenced by immunoSEQ multiplex PCR, and TCRdb holds only the in-frame ones, with some missing. This sample carries approximately 13,000 clones, 80% to 95% of them seen once, and the ten largest clones take about 0.86%. This entry is derived from a study of untreated major depressive disorder. Material: CD4+ T cells from PBMCs. The clonotype was recovered from a man aged 25-45 years with major depressive disorder.

The CDR3 loop is CASSSLGRGATDTQYF. CDR3 nucleotides: TGTGCCAGCAGCTCGCTCGGGCGGGGGGCCACAGATACGCAGTATTTT. The rearrangement joins TRBV5-6 to TRBJ2-3; TRBD2 matches 8 bases. Trimming at V came to 3 bases and at J to 2 bases, leaving 8 bases not matched to a gene. This CDR3 spans 16 amino acids. The germline CDR1 and CDR2 sequences are SGHDT and YYEEEE.